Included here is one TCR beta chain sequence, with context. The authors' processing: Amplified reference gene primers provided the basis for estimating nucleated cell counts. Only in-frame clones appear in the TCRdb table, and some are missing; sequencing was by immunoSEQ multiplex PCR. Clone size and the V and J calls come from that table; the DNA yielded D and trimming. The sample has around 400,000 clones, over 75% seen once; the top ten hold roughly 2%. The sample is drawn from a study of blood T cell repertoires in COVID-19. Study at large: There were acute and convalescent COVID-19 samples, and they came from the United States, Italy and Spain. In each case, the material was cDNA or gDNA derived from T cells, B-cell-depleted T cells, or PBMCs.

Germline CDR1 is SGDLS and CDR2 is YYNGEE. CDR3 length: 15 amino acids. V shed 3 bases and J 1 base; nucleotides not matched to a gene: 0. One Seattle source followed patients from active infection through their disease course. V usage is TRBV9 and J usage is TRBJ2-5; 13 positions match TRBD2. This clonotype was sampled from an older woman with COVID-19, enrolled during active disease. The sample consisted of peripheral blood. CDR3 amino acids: CASSGLAGGQETQYF. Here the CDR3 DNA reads TGTGCCAGCAGCGGACTAGCGGGGGGCCAAGAGACCCAGTACTTC.